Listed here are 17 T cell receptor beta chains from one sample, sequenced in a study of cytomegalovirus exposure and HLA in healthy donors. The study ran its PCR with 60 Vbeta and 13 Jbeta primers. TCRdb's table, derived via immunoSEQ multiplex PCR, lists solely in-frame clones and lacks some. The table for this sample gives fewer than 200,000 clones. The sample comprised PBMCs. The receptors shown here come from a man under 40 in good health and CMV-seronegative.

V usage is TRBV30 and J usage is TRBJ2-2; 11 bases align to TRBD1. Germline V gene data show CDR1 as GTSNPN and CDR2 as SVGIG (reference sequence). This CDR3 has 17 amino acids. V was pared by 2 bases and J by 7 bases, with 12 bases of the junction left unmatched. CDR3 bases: TGTGCCTGGAGTCAACCACGGACAGGGGGCTTTGGCGGGGAGCTGTTTTTT. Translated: CAWSQPRTGGFGGELFF. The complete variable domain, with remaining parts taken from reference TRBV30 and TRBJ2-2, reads SQTIHQWPATLVQPVGSPLSLECTVEGTSNPNLYWYRQAAGRGLQLLFYSVGIGQISSEVPQNLSASRPQDRQFILSSKKLLLSDSGFYLCAWSQPRTGGFGGELFFGEGSRLTVL.

The CDR3 region has the DNA TGTGCCAGTACCCAACAGGGGGGGGACACTGAAGCTTTCTTT. The encoded protein is CASTQQGGDTEAFF. The chain employs TRBV19 and TRBJ1-1; TRBD1 matches 8 bases. The V and J ends lost 7 bases and 3 bases, in that order; junction bases with no gene match: 7. The CDR3 length is 14 residues. Germline CDR1 and CDR2: LNHDA and SQIVND (reference sequence).

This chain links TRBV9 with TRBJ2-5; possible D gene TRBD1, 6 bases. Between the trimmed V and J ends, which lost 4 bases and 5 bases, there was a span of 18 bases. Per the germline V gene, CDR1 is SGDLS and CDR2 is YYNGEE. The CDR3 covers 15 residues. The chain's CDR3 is CASSRRGHPGETQYF. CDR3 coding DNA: TGTGCCAGCAGCCGTAGGGGACACCCAGGGGAGACCCAGTACTTC. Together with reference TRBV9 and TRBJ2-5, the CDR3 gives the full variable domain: DSGVTQTPKHLITATGQRVTLRCSPRSGDLSVYWYQQSLDQGLQFLIQYYNGEERAKGNILERFSAQQFPDLHSELNLSSLELGDSALYFCASSRRGHPGETQYFGPGTRLLVL.

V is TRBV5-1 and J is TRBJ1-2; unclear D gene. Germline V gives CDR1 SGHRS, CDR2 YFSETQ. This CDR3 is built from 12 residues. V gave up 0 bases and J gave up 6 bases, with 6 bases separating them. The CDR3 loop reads CASSLGLDGYTF. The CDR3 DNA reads TGCGCCAGCAGCTTGGGACTTGATGGCTACACCTTC.

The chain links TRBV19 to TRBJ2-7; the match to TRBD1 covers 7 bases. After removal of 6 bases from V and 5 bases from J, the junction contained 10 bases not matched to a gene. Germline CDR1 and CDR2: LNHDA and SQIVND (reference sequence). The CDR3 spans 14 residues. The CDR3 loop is CASSPTGARNEQYF. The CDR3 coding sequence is TGTGCCAGTAGCCCCACAGGGGCGCGGAACGAGCAGTACTTC.

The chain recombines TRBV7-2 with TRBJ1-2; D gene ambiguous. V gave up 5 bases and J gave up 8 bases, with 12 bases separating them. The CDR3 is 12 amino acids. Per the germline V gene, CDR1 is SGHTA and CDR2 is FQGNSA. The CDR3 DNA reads TGTGCCAGCAGCCTCCCCGGTGTCGGCTACACCTTC. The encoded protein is CASSLPGVGYTF. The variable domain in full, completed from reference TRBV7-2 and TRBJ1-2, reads GAGVSQSPSNKVTEKGKDVELRCDPISGHTALYWYRQSLGQGLEFLIYFQGNSAPDKSGLPSDRFSAERTGGSVSTLTIQRTQQEDSAVYLCASSLPGVGYTFGSGTRLTVV.

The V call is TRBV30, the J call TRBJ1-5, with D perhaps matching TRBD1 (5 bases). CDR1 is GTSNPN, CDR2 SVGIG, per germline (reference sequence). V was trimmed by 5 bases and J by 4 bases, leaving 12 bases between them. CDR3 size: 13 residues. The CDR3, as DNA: TGTGCCTGGGGCGGACACGATAATCAGCCCCAGCATTTT. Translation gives CAWGGHDNQPQHF.

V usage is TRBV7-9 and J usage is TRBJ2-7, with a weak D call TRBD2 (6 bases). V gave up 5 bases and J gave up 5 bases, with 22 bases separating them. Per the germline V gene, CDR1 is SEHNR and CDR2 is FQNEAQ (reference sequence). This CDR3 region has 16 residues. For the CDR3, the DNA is TGTGCCAGCAGCCGCGGAGGGAGTTCTTTAGGGGACGAGCAGTACTTC. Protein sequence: CASSRGGSSLGDEQYF.

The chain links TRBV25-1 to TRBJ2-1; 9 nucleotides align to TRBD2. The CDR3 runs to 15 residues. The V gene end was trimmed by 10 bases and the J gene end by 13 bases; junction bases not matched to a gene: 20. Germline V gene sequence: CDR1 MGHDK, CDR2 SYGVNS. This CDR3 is CATTGRTLAGSFQFF. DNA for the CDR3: TGTGCCACCACTGGACGGACGCTAGCGGGATCCTTCCAGTTCTTC.

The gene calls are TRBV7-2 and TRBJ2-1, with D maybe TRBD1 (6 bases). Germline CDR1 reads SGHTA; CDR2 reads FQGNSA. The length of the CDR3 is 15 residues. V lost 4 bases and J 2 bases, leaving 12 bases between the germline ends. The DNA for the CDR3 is TGTGCCAGCAGCTCAGGACAGCCTGCCTACAATGAGCAGTTCTTC. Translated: CASSSGQPAYNEQFF. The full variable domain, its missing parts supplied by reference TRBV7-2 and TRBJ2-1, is GAGVSQSPSNKVTEKGKDVELRCDPISGHTALYWYRQSLGQGLEFLIYFQGNSAPDKSGLPSDRFSAERTGGSVSTLTIQRTQQEDSAVYLCASSSGQPAYNEQFFGPGTRLTVL.

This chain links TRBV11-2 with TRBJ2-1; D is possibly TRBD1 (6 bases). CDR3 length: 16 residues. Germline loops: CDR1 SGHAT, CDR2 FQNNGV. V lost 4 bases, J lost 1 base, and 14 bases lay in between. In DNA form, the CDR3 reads TGTGCCAGCAGCTCCTTACAGGGCAAGTCCTACAATGAGCAGTTCTTC. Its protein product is CASSSLQGKSYNEQFF.

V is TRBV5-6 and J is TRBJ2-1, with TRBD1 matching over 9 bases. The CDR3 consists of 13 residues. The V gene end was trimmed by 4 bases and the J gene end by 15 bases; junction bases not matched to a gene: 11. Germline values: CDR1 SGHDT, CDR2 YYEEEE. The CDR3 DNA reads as TGTGCCAGCAGCCAGACCCCACAGGGGGCGGGGTTCTTC. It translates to CASSQTPQGAGFF.

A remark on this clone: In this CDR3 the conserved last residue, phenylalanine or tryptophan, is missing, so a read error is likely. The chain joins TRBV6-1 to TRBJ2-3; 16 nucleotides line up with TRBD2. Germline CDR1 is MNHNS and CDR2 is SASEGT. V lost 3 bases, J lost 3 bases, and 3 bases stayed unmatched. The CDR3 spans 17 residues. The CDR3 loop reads CASSEGLAGGRTDTQYS. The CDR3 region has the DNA TGTGCCAGCAGTGAGGGACTAGCGGGGGGGCGGACAGATACGCAGTATTCT.

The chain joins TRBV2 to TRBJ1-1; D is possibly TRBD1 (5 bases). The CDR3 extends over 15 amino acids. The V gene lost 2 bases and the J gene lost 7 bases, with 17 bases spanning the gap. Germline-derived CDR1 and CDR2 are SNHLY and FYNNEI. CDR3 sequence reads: CASSESVGRVGEAFF. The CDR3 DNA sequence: TGTGCCAGCAGTGAATCGGTTGGCAGGGTCGGTGAAGCTTTCTTT.

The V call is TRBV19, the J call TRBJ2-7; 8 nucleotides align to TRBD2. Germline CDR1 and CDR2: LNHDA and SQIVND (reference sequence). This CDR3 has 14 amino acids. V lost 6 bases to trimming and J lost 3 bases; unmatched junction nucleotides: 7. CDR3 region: CASSLAGTIYEQYF. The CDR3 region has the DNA TGTGCCAGTAGCTTAGCGGGAACCATCTACGAGCAGTACTTC.

The CDR3 nucleotides are TGTGCCATCAGTATGACAGACGGCAATCAGCCCCAGCATTTT. Protein sequence: CAISMTDGNQPQHF. This chain uses TRBV10-3 with TRBJ1-5; tentatively, D is TRBD1 (5 bases). The V end was cut by 5 bases, the J end by 2 bases, with 10 bases between. The CDR3 covers 14 residues. Germline V gene data show CDR1 as ENHRY and CDR2 as SYGVKD.

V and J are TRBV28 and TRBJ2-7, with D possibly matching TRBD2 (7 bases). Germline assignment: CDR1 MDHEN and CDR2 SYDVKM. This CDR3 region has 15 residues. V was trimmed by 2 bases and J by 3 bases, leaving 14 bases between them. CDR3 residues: CASSLGGGTGYEQYF. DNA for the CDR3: TGTGCCAGCAGTTTAGGGGGGGGCACTGGCTACGAGCAGTACTTC.